The rows below give T cell receptor beta chains drawn from one sample of a study of identical twins. TCRdb processed the 5' RACE reads anew with MiXCR; each CDR3 protein has one entry. The table records 410,000 or so distinct CDR3 sequences, about 18% of them present only once. Sequenced material: naive T cells sorted from blood. These receptors all stem from a man aged 45 to 65 in good health. CDR3s include the opening cysteine and the closing phenylalanine or tryptophan. A D gene is named only where the DNA matches it firmly. Size tells how often a clone was seen (once, few, many) or the class of an expanded clone, and some rows leave it out.

clone_size	v_call	d_call	j_call	cdr3_nt	cdr3_aa
few	TRBV5-5	.	TRBJ2-1	TGTGCCAGCAGCTTGGCCGCGGAGGGGCGAAGACTATACAATGAGCAGTTCTTC	CASSLAAEGRRLYNEQFF
.	TRBV10-3	.	TRBJ2-3	TGTGCCATCGGTACAGAAACGCAGTATTTT	CAIGTETQYF
.	TRBV4-1	.	TRBJ1-1	TGCGCCAGCGGCGGACGGGAAGTCATGAACACTGAAGCTTTCTTT	CASGGREVMNTEAFF
many	TRBV9	.	TRBJ2-1	TGTGCCAGCAGCGTAGCGGGGGCGCACTTTGATGAGCAGTTCTTC	CASSVAGAHFDEQFF
few	TRBV5-1	.	TRBJ1-1	TGCGCCAGCAGCTTGGGTGCGGGGGCAGCTGAAGCTTTCTTT	CASSLGAGAAEAFF
many	TRBV4-3	.	TRBJ2-3	TGCGCCAGCAGCCAAGGCGACTGGGATACGCAGTATTTT	CASSQGDWDTQYF
.	TRBV5-1	TRBD1	TRBJ2-7	TGCGCCAGCAGCTTGATAGAGACAGGGGACGAGCAGTACTTC	CASSLIETGDEQYF
few	TRBV20-1	.	TRBJ1-5	TGCAGTGCTAGAAACAGGGTTGGTCAGCCCCAGCATTTT	CSARNRVGQPQHF
.	TRBV11-1	.	TRBJ2-5	TGTGCCAGCAGCACCGACCGCCAAGAGACCCAGTACTTC	CASSTDRQETQYF
few	TRBV7-9	.	TRBJ1-5	TGTGCCAGCAGCTTAAAACTGGGGGGCAATCAGCCCCAGCATTTT	CASSLKLGGNQPQHF
.	TRBV12-3/TRBV12-4	.	TRBJ1-2	TGTGCCAGCAGTTTGTGGAGCTATGGCTACACCTTC	CASSLWSYGYTF
few	TRBV10-3	TRBD1	TRBJ2-1	TGTGCCATCAGAGGACAGGGTCGGAATGAGCAGTTCTTC	CAIRGQGRNEQFF
.	TRBV4-3	TRBD2	TRBJ2-3	TGCGCCAGCAGCCTTGCGGGGGGTTGGGTGGATACGCAGTATTTT	CASSLAGGWVDTQYF
.	TRBV2	TRBD2	TRBJ2-1	TGTGCCAATCTGGGACTAGTGTACAATGAGCAGTTCTTC	CANLGLVYNEQFF
.	TRBV5-6	TRBD1	TRBJ2-5	TGTGCCAGCAGCATTGGGACAGAAGAGACCCAGTACTTC	CASSIGTEETQYF
.	TRBV3-1	.	TRBJ1-1	TGTGCCAGCAGCCAAGATAGGGCGGTTCGGAACACTGAAGCTTTCTTT	CASSQDRAVRNTEAFF
.	TRBV20-1	.	TRBJ2-7	TGCAGTGCTAGCCCTAGCGTTTACTCCTACGAGCAGTACTTC	CSASPSVYSYEQYF
.	TRBV5-5	TRBD1	TRBJ1-2	TGTGCCAGCAGCTCCGGGACAGGGGCATCTGGCTACACCTTC	CASSSGTGASGYTF
many	TRBV20-1	.	TRBJ1-1	TGCAGTGCAGATGGGACGGCGAACACTGAAGCTTTCTTT	CSADGTANTEAFF
few	TRBV28	.	TRBJ2-1	TGTGCCAGCAGTAAGGGACTGACATACAATGAGCAGTTCTTC	CASSKGLTYNEQFF
few	TRBV4-1	.	TRBJ1-6	TGCGCCAGCAGCCAAGATCATTCACCCCTCCACTTT	CASSQDHSPLHF
many	TRBV20-1	.	TRBJ1-1	TGCAGTCTCTCTAGGGGGAACACTGAAGCTTTCTTT	CSLSRGNTEAFF